The 20 T cell receptor beta chains presented below share a single source sample, sequenced in a study of spatial heterogeneity in lung cancer. Time point: blood at routine non-recurrence follow-up after resection. MiXCR, run by TCRdb on the 5' RACE reads, gives a single entry per CDR3 protein. In the table there are 110,000 or so distinct CDR3 sequences, about 10% of which are singletons. The sample here was PBMCs, taken at follow-up. All receptors come from a female donor with early-stage non-small cell lung cancer.

Only a few counts were recorded for this clonotype. The chain joins TRBV5-1 to TRBJ2-7, with TRBD1 identical over 10 bases. The V and J ends lost 2 bases and 2 bases, in that order; junction bases with no gene match: 4. This CDR3 spans 15 amino acids. The germline gives CDR1 SGHRS, CDR2 YFSETQ. The CDR3 nucleotides read TGCGCCAGCAGCTTAGGGGACAGGGGCCCCTACGAGCAGTACGTC. It is translated as CASSLGDRGPYEQYV.

This clonotype was counted at least ten times. V is TRBV11-2 and J is TRBJ2-6, with unresolved D. CDR3 length: 13 residues. V lost 2 bases, J lost 3 bases, and 2 bases lay in between. Germline CDR1 reads SGHAT; CDR2 reads FQNNGV. CDR3 sequence reads: CASSLIGANVLTF. The CDR3 DNA is TGTGCCAGCAGCTTAATTGGGGCCAACGTCCTGACTTTC.

The chain is built from TRBV4-3 and TRBJ2-2; D is unresolved. Between the trimmed V and J ends, which lost 4 bases and 2 bases, there was a span of 20 bases. Germline V gene sequence: CDR1 LGHNA, CDR2 YSLEER. The CDR3 spans 18 residues. This chain's CDR3 is CASSPSTALAVNTGELFF. CDR3 nucleotides: TGCGCCAGCAGCCCTTCTACCGCGTTGGCAGTCAACACCGGGGAGCTGTTTTTT.

This clonotype was recorded a few times. This chain joins TRBV6-5 and TRBJ2-7; 8 bases map to TRBD1. The V gene's germline CDR1 is MNHEY and CDR2 SVGAGI. The CDR3 is made up of 16 amino acids. With V trimmed by 6 bases and J by 1 base, 11 bases remained unmatched. CDR3 nucleotides: TGTGCCAGCAGACCGGGCGGGACAGGCCATTCCTACGAGCAGTACTTC. Protein sequence: CASRPGGTGHSYEQYF.

This clonotype was seen ten or more times. The chain couples TRBV6-2 or TRBV6-3 to TRBJ2-6; no reliable D call. In germline, CDR1 is MNHEY, CDR2 SVGEGT. Trimming cost V 4 bases and J 3 bases, with 13 bases left between them. The CDR3 length is 16 residues. As DNA, the CDR3 is TGTGCCAGCAGTTCCCCTGGGTCGATTGGGGCCAACGTCCTGACTTTC. Amino acids: CASSSPGSIGANVLTF.

This clonotype has just a few counts. The CDR3 spells CASSLAPGGTYEQYF. As DNA, the CDR3 is TGTGCCAGCAGCTTAGCGCCTGGCGGGACCTACGAGCAGTACTTC. This chain uses TRBV7-2 with TRBJ2-7; possible D gene TRBD2, 6 bases. Germline-derived CDR1 and CDR2 are SGHTA and FQGNSA. This CDR3 spans 15 amino acids. With 0 bases removed from V and 2 bases from J, the gap between germline ends came to 11 bases.

As concerns this clonotype: One end of the junction is discordant with germline, which a read error may explain. The chain joins TRBV7-7 to TRBJ2-3; D ambiguous. This CDR3 contains 14 residues. In germline, CDR1 is SSHAT, CDR2 FNYEAQ (reference sequence). The CDR3 loop is CASSLGRSTDTQYF. DNA for the CDR3: TGTGCTAGCAGCTTAGGACGGAGCACAGATACGCAGTATTTT.

V and J are TRBV7-2 and TRBJ2-5; 7 nucleotides line up with TRBD1. In germline, CDR1 is SGHTA, CDR2 FQGNSA. V gave up 5 bases and J gave up 5 bases; unmatched junction bases: 8. CDR3 length equals 14 residues. The CDR3: CASSRQTGTETQYF. In nucleotides, the CDR3 is TGTGCCAGCAGCCGACAGACAGGGACGGAGACCCAGTACTTC.

The V gene is TRBV12-3 or TRBV12-4, the J gene TRBJ1-5; no clear D. V lost 7 bases and J lost 2, with 9 bases in between. The CDR3 runs to 13 residues. The chain's CDR3 is CASTRLGNQPQHF. DNA of the CDR3: TGTGCCAGCACCCGGCTTGGCAATCAGCCCCAGCATTTT.

This clonotype was detected only a few times. The rearrangement joins TRBV6-4 to TRBJ2-7, with D perhaps TRBD2 (5 bases). This CDR3 spans 14 amino acids. Germline CDR1 and CDR2: MRHNA and SNTAGT. V lost 10 bases and J lost 0, with 16 bases in between. Written as DNA, the CDR3 is TGTGCCACCGAGATGCGTACTAGCTCCTACGAGCAGTACGTC. This gives the protein CATEMRTSSYEQYV.

This clonotype was found a few times. This chain links TRBV19 with TRBJ2-3; 9 nucleotides align to TRBD2. The CDR3 runs to 15 residues. Germline V lookup: CDR1 LNHDA, CDR2 SQIVND (reference sequence). J lost 6 bases, V lost 9 bases, and 13 bases had no gene match. CDR3 residues: CASLSQLAGMDTQYF. The CDR3 nucleotides read TGTGCCAGCCTATCCCAGCTAGCGGGAATGGATACGCAGTATTTT.

This sequence joins TRBV30 and TRBJ2-3, with a possible D match to TRBD2 (6 bases). V lost 5 bases, J lost 2 bases, and 17 bases lay in between. Germline CDR1 GTSNPN, CDR2 SVGIG (reference sequence). This CDR3 region has 15 residues. CDR3 nucleotide sequence: TGTGCCTGGGCCCGCGGGGTCGGGAACACAGATACGCAGTATTTT. It codes for CAWARGVGNTDTQYF. The variable domain in full, with the rest retrieved from reference TRBV30 and TRBJ2-3, is SQTIHQWPATLVQPVGSPLSLECTVEGTSNPNLYWYRQAAGRGLQLLFYSVGIGQISSEVPQNLSASRPQDRQFILSSKKLLLSDSGFYLCAWARGVGNTDTQYFGPGTRLTVL.

In this sample, this clonotype turned up many times. The chain recombines TRBV6-2 or TRBV6-3 with TRBJ2-7; 11 bases map to TRBD2. The germline gives CDR1 MNHEY, CDR2 SVGEGT. V dropped 5 bases and J dropped 3; count of bases not matched to a gene: 6. The CDR3 runs 15 residues. The CDR3 DNA reads as TGTGCCAGCAGTACTAGCGGGAGTAAGGTCTACGAGCAGTACGTC. Translated: CASSTSGSKVYEQYV.

This clonotype has at least ten counts. This sequence joins TRBV5-1 and TRBJ1-3; D is perhaps TRBD1 (5 bases). The V gene lost 2 bases and the J gene lost 0 bases, with 9 bases spanning the gap. The CDR3 length is 15 residues. Germline-derived CDR1 and CDR2 are SGHRS and YFSETQ. For the CDR3, the DNA is TGCGCCAGCAGCTTCTCAGGGATCTCTGGAAACACCATATATTTT. Encoded protein: CASSFSGISGNTIYF.

There are a few counts of this clonotype. The gene calls are TRBV11-1 and TRBJ2-3; perhaps TRBD1 as D (6 bases). Per germline, CDR1 SGHAT and CDR2 FQDESV (reference sequence). V lost 2 bases and J lost 3, with 15 bases in between. This CDR3 is 16 amino acids long. CDR3 DNA sequence: TGTGCCAGCAGCTTAACAGGGAGTGGAGGAACAGATACGCAGTATTTT. Protein: CASSLTGSGGTDTQYF.

The chain carries TRBV28 and TRBJ2-7; 7 bases fit TRBD1. Germline CDR1 and CDR2: MDHEN and SYDVKM. V was pared by 6 bases and J by 6 bases, with 11 bases of the junction left unmatched. This CDR3 comprises 14 residues. The CDR3 region has the DNA TGTGCCAGCAGCCTACTACAGGGGTATGGCGAGCAGTACTTC. It translates to CASSLLQGYGEQYF. Combining the CDR3 with reference TRBV28 and TRBJ2-7 gives the whole variable domain DVKVTQSSRYLVKRTGEKVFLECVQDMDHENMFWYRQDPGLGLRLIYFSYDVKMKEKGDIPEGYSVSREKKERFSLILESASTNQTSMYLCASSLLQGYGEQYFGPGTRLTVT.

This clonotype was detected ten times or more. The genes are TRBV7-2 and TRBJ1-3; D might be TRBD1 (5 bases). From germline, CDR1 is SGHTA and CDR2 FQGNSA. V was shortened by 1 base and J by 4 bases, with 23 bases between the two germline ends. CDR3 length: 19 amino acids. The CDR3 region has the DNA TGTGCCAGCAGCTTAGTTTACACTCCGGTCCGGGGGAAAGGAAACACCATATATTTT. Protein product: CASSLVYTPVRGKGNTIYF.

The chain links TRBV6-2 or TRBV6-3 to TRBJ2-3, with D unclear. V was clipped by 7 bases and J by 4 bases, with 15 bases between them. Germline-derived CDR1 and CDR2 are MNHEY and SVGEGT. The CDR3 loop spans 14 amino acids. CDR3 protein: CASTLVVSADTQYF. CDR3 nucleotide sequence: TGTGCCAGCACCCTTGTAGTGAGCGCAGATACGCAGTATTTT.

A few counts support this clonotype. The chain has TRBV5-5 and TRBJ2-5; D may be TRBD2 (5 bases). Germline loops: CDR1 SGHKS, CDR2 YYEKEE (reference sequence). V gave up 4 bases and J gave up 0 bases, with 10 bases separating them. CDR3 size: 14 residues. This chain's CDR3 is CASSTMTNQETQYF. CDR3 DNA: TGTGCCAGCAGCACAATGACTAACCAAGAGACCCAGTACTTC.

The CDR3 DNA is TGTGCCAGCAGACCGGACGCAACGAGCTCTGGAAACACCATATATTTT. Protein: CASRPDATSSGNTIYF. The gene calls are TRBV5-5 and TRBJ1-3; D gene uncertain. V was shortened by 5 bases and J by 0 bases, with 15 bases between the two germline ends. The CDR3 totals 16 residues. Germline values: CDR1 SGHKS, CDR2 YYEKEE (reference sequence).